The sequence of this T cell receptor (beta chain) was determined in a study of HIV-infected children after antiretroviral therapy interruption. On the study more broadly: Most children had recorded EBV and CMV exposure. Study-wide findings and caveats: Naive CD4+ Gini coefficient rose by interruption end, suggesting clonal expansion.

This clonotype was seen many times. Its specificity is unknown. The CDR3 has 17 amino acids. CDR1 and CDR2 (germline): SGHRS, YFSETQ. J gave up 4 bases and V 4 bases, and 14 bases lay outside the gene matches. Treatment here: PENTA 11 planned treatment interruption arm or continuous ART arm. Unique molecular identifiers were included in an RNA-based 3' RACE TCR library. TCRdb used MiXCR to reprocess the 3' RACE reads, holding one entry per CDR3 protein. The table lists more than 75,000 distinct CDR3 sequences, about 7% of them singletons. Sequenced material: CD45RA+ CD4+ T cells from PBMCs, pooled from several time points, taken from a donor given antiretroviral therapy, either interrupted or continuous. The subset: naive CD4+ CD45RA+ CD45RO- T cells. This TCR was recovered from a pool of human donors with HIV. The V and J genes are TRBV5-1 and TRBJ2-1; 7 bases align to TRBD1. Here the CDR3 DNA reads TGCGCCAGCAGCCGGAGCGTTCTACAGGGGTCGTACAATGAGCAGTTCTTC. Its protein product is CASSRSVLQGSYNEQFF. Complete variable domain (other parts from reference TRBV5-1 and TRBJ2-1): KAGVTQTPRYLIKTRGQQVTLSCSPISGHRSVSWYQQTPGQGLQFLFEYFSETQRNKGNFPGRFSGRQFSNSRSEMNVSTLELGDSALYLCASSRSVLQGSYNEQFFGPGTRLTVL.